These 5 T cell receptor beta chains were sequenced from one sample in a study of T cell responses to AZD1222 COVID-19 vaccine. Profiling relied on immunoSEQ multiplex PCR, and the TCRdb table lists in-frame clones only, not all of them. Altogether roughly 250,000 clones are present, just over 90% being singletons, with the ten largest covering 0.5% to 0.7%. The specimen comprised peripheral blood, sampled on day 0 of AZD1222 vaccination. The source of these receptors is an adult in good health.

The genes are TRBV5-8 and TRBJ1-5; 9 positions agree with TRBD1. The CDR3 covers 14 residues. The trim removed 4 bases at V and 9 bases at J, leaving 8 bases unmatched. Per the germline V gene, CDR1 is SGHTS and CDR2 is YDEGEE. In nucleotides, the CDR3 is TGTGCCAGCAGCCCGGACAGGGGCTTCGGGCCCCAGCATTTT. Translated: CASSPDRGFGPQHF.

This clone was detected a few times. This chain uses TRBV5-1 with TRBJ1-6, with 8 bases matching TRBD1. From germline, CDR1 is SGHRS and CDR2 YFSETQ. J was trimmed by 10 bases and V by 3 bases; bases with no gene match: 12. The CDR3 length is 16 residues. CDR3 DNA sequence: TGCGCCAGCAGCTGGACCGGGACAGGAGGGAGCTCACCCCTCCACTTT. This translates into CASSWTGTGGSSPLHF.

The genes are TRBV19 and TRBJ1-1; TRBD1 is a possible D gene (5 bases). This CDR3 contains 15 residues. Germline lookup yields CDR1 LNHDA and CDR2 SQIVND (reference sequence). V was shortened by 11 bases and J by 3 bases, with 22 bases between the two germline ends. The CDR3 DNA reads TGTGCCTCCTACAGGACCTCAATTGGGGACACTGAAGCTTTCTTT. Translated: CASYRTSIGDTEAFF.

The chain is built from TRBV6-5 and TRBJ2-7, with TRBD2 identical over 10 bases. This CDR3 contains 15 residues. Per the germline V gene, CDR1 is MNHEY and CDR2 is SVGAGI. V was pared by 6 bases and J by 4 bases, with 9 bases of the junction left unmatched. The CDR3 region is CASSPGSGRVYEQYF. In DNA, the CDR3 is TGTGCCAGCAGCCCGGGGAGCGGGAGGGTATACGAGCAGTACTTC.

V gene TRBV19 combines with J gene TRBJ1-1; D is ambiguous. The CDR3 consists of 14 residues. Per germline, CDR1 LNHDA and CDR2 SQIVND (reference sequence). V lost 3 bases and J 0 bases, leaving 8 bases between the germline ends. The CDR3 sequence is CASSIRWVNTEAFF. The DNA for the CDR3 is TGTGCCAGTAGTATCAGGTGGGTGAACACTGAAGCTTTCTTT.